Listed here is a single T cell receptor (beta chain). Its antigen is as yet unknown. This sample was taken from a study of CXCR3-negative and CXCR3-positive naive CD8 T cells. Study outcomes and limitations: CXCR3-negative and CXCR3-positive naive cells shared comparable TRBV-TRBJ usage, but memory cells did not. With surface CD5 comparable between naive subsets, TCR strength was estimated using properties derived from the TRB CDR3. The study found comparably high diversity in both naive subsets and much lower diversity in memory CD8+ cells. In CXCR3-positive naive cells, the TRB CDR3s were more hydrophobic than in CXCR3-negative naive cells.

Libraries were UMI-labeled 5' RACE TRB cDNA. TCRdb reprocessed the 5' RACE reads and stores each CDR3 protein as one record, lacking DNA. This sample contains some 120,000 distinct CDR3 sequences. Identification of naive CD8+ T cells rested on CD45RO-CCR7+CD27+CD95- status. Germline loops: CDR1 DFQATT, CDR2 SNEGSKA (reference sequence). The CDR3 is 16 amino acids. Sequenced sample: naive CXCR3+ CD8+ T cells from blood. Subset specified: CD45RO-CCR7+CD27+CD95- naive CD8+ T cells expressing CXCR3 (TNR3+). This sequence joins TRBV20-1 and TRBJ2-7; there is no DNA to check the TCRdb D call of TRBD2. This TCR was recovered from a human donor in good health. Some clones in this sample may be carry-over from other donors' samples. CDR3 amino acids: CSAFSLAGGPPYEQYF.